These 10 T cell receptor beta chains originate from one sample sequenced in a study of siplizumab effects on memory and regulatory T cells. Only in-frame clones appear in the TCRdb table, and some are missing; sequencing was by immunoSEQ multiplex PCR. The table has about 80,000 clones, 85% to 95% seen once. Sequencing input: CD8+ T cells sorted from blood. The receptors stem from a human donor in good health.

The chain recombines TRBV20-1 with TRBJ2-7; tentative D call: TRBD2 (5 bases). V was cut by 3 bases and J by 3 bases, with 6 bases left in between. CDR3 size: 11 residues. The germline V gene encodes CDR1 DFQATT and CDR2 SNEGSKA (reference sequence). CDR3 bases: TGCAGTGCTAGCGAGGGCTACGAGCAGTACTTC. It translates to CSASEGYEQYF.

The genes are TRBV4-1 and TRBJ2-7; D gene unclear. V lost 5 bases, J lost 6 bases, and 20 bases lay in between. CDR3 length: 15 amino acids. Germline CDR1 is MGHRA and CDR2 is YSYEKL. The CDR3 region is CASSLERPGQAEQYF. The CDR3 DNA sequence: TGCGCCAGCAGCTTAGAACGTCCCGGGCAGGCCGAGCAGTACTTC.

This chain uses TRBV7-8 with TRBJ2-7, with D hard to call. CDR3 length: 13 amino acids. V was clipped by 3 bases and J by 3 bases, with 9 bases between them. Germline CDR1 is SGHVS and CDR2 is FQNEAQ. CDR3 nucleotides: TGTGCCAGCAGCTTCTTTAGCAGCTACGAGCAGTACTTC. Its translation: CASSFFSSYEQYF.

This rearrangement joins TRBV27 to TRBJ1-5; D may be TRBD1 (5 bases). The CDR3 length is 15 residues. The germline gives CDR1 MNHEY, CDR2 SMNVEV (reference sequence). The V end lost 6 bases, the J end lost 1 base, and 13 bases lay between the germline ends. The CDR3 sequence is CASRGGVASNQPQHF. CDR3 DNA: TGTGCCAGCAGAGGAGGGGTGGCGAGCAATCAGCCCCAGCATTTT.

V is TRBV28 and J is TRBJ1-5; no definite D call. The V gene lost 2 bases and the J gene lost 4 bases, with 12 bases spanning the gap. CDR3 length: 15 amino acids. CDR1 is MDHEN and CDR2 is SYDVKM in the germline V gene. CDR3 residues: CASSLLQAANQPQHF. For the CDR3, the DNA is TGTGCCAGCAGTTTACTTCAGGCCGCTAATCAGCCCCAGCATTTT.

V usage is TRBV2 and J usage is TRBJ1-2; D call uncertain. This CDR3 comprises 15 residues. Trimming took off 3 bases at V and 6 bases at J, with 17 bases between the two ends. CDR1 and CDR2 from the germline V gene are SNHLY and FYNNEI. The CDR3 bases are TGTGCCAGCAGTGAGTGGCAGATCGTCCTGGATGGCTACACCTTC. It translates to CASSEWQIVLDGYTF.

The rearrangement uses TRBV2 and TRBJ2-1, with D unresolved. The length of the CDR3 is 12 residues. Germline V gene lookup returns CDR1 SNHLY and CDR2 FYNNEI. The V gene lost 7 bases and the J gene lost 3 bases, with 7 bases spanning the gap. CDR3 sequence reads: CASKGHYNEQFF. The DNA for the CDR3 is TGTGCCAGCAAAGGGCACTACAATGAGCAGTTCTTC. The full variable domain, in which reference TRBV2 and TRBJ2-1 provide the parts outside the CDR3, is EPEVTQTPSHQVTQMGQEVILRCVPISNHLYFYWYRQILGQKVEFLVSFYNNEISEKSEIFDDQFSVERPDGSNFTLKIRSTKLEDSAMYFCASKGHYNEQFFGPGTRLTVL.

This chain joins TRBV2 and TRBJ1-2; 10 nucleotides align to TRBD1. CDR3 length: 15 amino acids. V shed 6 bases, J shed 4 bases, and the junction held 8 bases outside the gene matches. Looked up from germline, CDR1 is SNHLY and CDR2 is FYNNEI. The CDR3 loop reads CASRPGTGDFYGYTF. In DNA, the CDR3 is TGTGCCAGCAGGCCCGGGACAGGGGATTTCTATGGCTACACCTTC.

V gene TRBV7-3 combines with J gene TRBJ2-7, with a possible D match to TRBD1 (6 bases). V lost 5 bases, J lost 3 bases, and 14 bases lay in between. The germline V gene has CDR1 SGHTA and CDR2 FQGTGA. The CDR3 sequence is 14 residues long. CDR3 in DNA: TGTGCCAGCAGCCCAGGGGTGGGAGTCTACGAGCAGTACTTC. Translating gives CASSPGVGVYEQYF.

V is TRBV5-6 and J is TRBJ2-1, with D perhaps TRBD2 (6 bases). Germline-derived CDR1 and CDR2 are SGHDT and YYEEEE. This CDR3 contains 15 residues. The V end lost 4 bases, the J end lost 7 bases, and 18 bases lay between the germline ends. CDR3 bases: TGTGCCAGCAGCGCGGAGGGGCCTAGACGGAATGAGCAGTTCTTC. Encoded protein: CASSAEGPRRNEQFF.